A single T cell receptor beta chain is shown here with its context. The sample belongs to a study of control samples from healthy donors and cancer patients. Using immunoSEQ multiplex PCR, the repertoire was profiled, and TCRdb retains in-frame clones only, with some absent. There are 150,000 to 200,000 clones in the sample; around 88% occur only once, and roughly 5% lies in the top ten. The specimen sequenced was blood. This TCR came from a woman between 25 and 40 years old in good health.

The CDR3 reads CSASRDRGLTDTQYF. The CDR3 nucleotides are TGCAGTGCTAGTAGGGACAGGGGGTTAACAGATACGCAGTATTTT. The chain employs TRBV20-1 and TRBJ2-3, with TRBD1 matching 11 bases. The CDR3 loop spans 15 amino acids. The V gene end was trimmed by 3 bases and the J gene end by 3 bases; junction bases not matched to a gene: 5. CDR1 and CDR2 (germline): DFQATT, SNEGSKA (reference sequence).